A selection of T cell receptor beta chains follows, all from one sample in a study of OX40 agonist ivuxolimab in advanced cancers. Clones were read by immunoSEQ multiplex PCR, and TCRdb kept only the in-frame ones, dropping some. The table includes about 46,000 clones, about 79% detected once. Source: CD4+ or CD8+ T cells sorted from blood, taken in a trial of the OX40 agonist ivuxolimab. Source of these receptors: an adult with an advanced solid tumor such as melanoma, head and neck, liver or kidney cancer. Both conserved end residues are part of each CDR3.

V: TRBV10-1; J: TRBJ2-3; CDR3: CASSVPSADTQYF
V: TRBV5-1; J: TRBJ2-3; CDR3: CASRESSGGRADTQYF
V: TRBV7-2; J: TRBJ2-3; CDR3: CASSLAWTGSRDTQYF
V: TRBV13; J: TRBJ2-5; CDR3: CASSGQGGLETQYF
V: TRBV14; J: TRBJ2-5; CDR3: CASSQDPGKAREQYF
V: TRBV2; J: TRBJ2-3; CDR3: CASSAGVGDTQYF
V: TRBV19; J: TRBJ2-5; CDR3: CASSTPLGVGETQYF
V: TRBV12-5; J: TRBJ2-3; CDR3: CASGRGTASTDTQYF
V: TRBV4-3; J: TRBJ2-7; CDR3: CASSQDGTARIYEQYF
V: TRBV19; J: TRBJ1-1; CDR3: CATQPVLGGAVNTEAFF
V: TRBV5-1; J: TRBJ2-5; CDR3: CASRPPALGETQYF
V: TRBV29-1; J: TRBJ1-1; CDR3: CSVAQTANTEAFF
V: TRBV18; J: TRBJ2-5; CDR3: CASSPMETQYF
V: TRBV7-3; J: TRBJ2-5; CDR3: CASSLTGDTLGTQYF
V: TRBV7-2; J: TRBJ2-2; CDR3: CASSPWDSGELFF
V: TRBV15; J: TRBJ1-6; CDR3: CATSRDKGVNSPLHF
V: TRBV11-3; J: TRBJ2-2; CDR3: CASSQRGGAKLSTGELFF
V: TRBV29-1; J: TRBJ1-2; CDR3: CSAVELGTGGYTF
V: TRBV10-1; J: TRBJ1-2; CDR3: CARGVGVGYTF
V: TRBV19; J: TRBJ2-6; CDR3: CASSIDRFMGQGSSGANVLTF
V: TRBV30; J: TRBJ1-5; CDR3: CAWRIGGNQPQHF
V: TRBV6-4; J: TRBJ1-2; CDR3: CASSMTGDYGYTF
V: TRBV19; J: TRBJ1-1; CDR3: CASSITSGLTEAFF
V: TRBV4-1; J: TRBJ2-2; CDR3: CASSQDNRPNSLRELFF
V: TRBV6-6; J: TRBJ2-7; CDR3: CASSYSKGYEQYF
V: TRBV4-2; J: TRBJ2-3; CDR3: CASSQDQQRGVTDTQYF
V: TRBV7-9; J: TRBJ1-1; CDR3: CASSSANRARMNTEAFF
V: TRBV7-2; J: TRBJ1-6; CDR3: CASSLASSPLHF
V: TRBV7-2; J: TRBJ1-3; CDR3: CASSLLSSNTIYF
V: TRBV11-2; J: TRBJ2-7; CDR3: CASSLDTGTGYEQYF
V: TRBV7-2; J: TRBJ2-1; CDR3: CASSPREGAWNEQFF
V: TRBV18; J: TRBJ1-1; CDR3: CASSVTGGTEAFF
V: TRBV9; J: TRBJ2-3; CDR3: CASSILAGASTDTQYF
V: TRBV2; J: TRBJ1-6; CDR3: CASSEVGNSPLHF
V: TRBV19; J: TRBJ1-2; CDR3: CASRTYTGTGYGYTF
V: TRBV10-3; J: TRBJ1-6; CDR3: CAISESNPPVLHF
V: TRBV10-1; J: TRBJ1-6; CDR3: CASSGDYNSPLHF
V: TRBV18; J: TRBJ1-2; CDR3: CASSPVTGGGDGYTF
V: TRBV4-2; J: TRBJ2-1; CDR3: CASSQASRISYNEQFF
V: TRBV2; J: TRBJ1-4; CDR3: CASRVYGTGSEKLFF
V: TRBV4-1; J: TRBJ2-1; CDR3: CASSQKVLWDRGYNEQFF
V: TRBV28; J: TRBJ2-2; CDR3: CATQGSGLNTGELFF
V: TRBV7-3; J: TRBJ2-2; CDR3: CASSQTHTGELFF
V: TRBV27; J: TRBJ2-3; CDR3: CAGLGADTDTQYF
V: TRBV11-2; J: TRBJ2-1; CDR3: CASSLVRDRAEQFF
V: TRBV9; J: TRBJ2-1; CDR3: CASSVDPGRIEQFF
V: TRBV7-9; J: TRBJ1-5; CDR3: CASSLQGNQPQHF
V: TRBV7-2; J: TRBJ1-6; CDR3: CASSLPPSPLHF
V: TRBV18; J: TRBJ1-1; CDR3: CASSPPSQHTEAFF
V: TRBV13; J: TRBJ1-2; CDR3: CASSSWTDAGGYTF
V: TRBV2; J: TRBJ1-5; CDR3: CASSDTGSMNQPQHF
V: TRBV4-1; J: TRBJ1-6; CDR3: CASSQDPGHLHF
V: TRBV5-1; J: TRBJ2-1; CDR3: CASGLVPDSYNEQFF
V: TRBV11-2; J: TRBJ2-5; CDR3: CASSGGGETQYF
V: TRBV7-6; J: TRBJ1-1; CDR3: CASSSGHLNTEAFF
V: TRBV5-4; J: TRBJ1-6; CDR3: CASSPRTGTNSPLHF
V: TRBV19; J: TRBJ1-2; CDR3: CASRQNTNYGYTF